Below, one TCR beta chain is given with its context. Its antigen is as yet unknown. The assay was immunoSEQ multiplex PCR, and TCRdb's table has in-frame clones only and misses some. The data show some 150,000 clones, about 81% seen once. The patients all showed relapse after autologous stem cell transplantation, while their brentuximab vedotin exposure varied. The source of the sample is a study of PD-1 blockade in classical Hodgkin lymphoma. Study-level points and caveats: By C4D1, CD4+ diversity increased significantly, especially in complete responders.

CDR1 and CDR2 from the germline V gene are SGHRS and YFSETQ. The CDR3 contains 15 residues. V lost 0 bases, J lost 2 bases, and 11 bases lay in between. This chain links TRBV5-1 with TRBJ1-2, with D possibly matching TRBD1 (5 bases). The TCR was taken from a human donor with classical Hodgkin lymphoma. The specimen comprised peripheral blood mononuclear cells (PBMCs), sampled before the second cycle of nivolumab. CDR3: CASSLGSTGNYGYTF. In DNA form, the CDR3 reads TGCGCCAGCAGCTTGGGGTCAACAGGAAACTATGGCTACACCTTC.